This is a list of T cell receptor beta chains from one sample in a study of CD8 T cells in Susac syndrome. TCRdb re-analysed the immunoSEQ multiplex PCR reads in MiXCR, keeping a single row per CDR3 protein. The table records about 150,000 distinct CDR3 sequences, roughly 94% of them present only once. Specimen: CD4+ T cells from PBMCs. The receptor source for this set is a human donor in good health. Each CDR3 is given with its conserved first and last residue. Each record gives: clone size, V gene, D gene, J gene, CDR3 DNA, CDR3 protein. The D gene is left open where the match is weak. Size tells how often a clone was seen (once, few, many) or the class of an expanded clone, and some rows leave it out.

-	TRBV27	TRBD1	TRBJ1-2	TGTGCCAGCAGTTTACTGGGACAGGGTCCTACCTATGGCTACACCTTC	CASSLLGQGPTYGYTF
-	TRBV19	TRBD2	TRBJ2-1	TGTGCCAGTAGTATAGGTACGGGAGGGAGGGGTGAGCAGTTCTTC	CASSIGTGGRGEQFF
once	TRBV15	-	TRBJ2-1	TGTGCCACCAGCAGTAGGGACTCCGGGTACAATGAGCAGTTCTTC	CATSSRDSGYNEQFF
-	TRBV20-1	-	TRBJ1-4	TGCAGTGCCCCTAAGGTCGGTCCGACCCCCCGAGCCGGTGAAAAACTGTTTTTT	CSAPKVGPTPRAGEKLFF
-	TRBV19	TRBD1	TRBJ2-6	TGTGCCAGTAGTAACAGGGGACGTGGGGCCAACGTCCTGACTTTC	CASSNRGRGANVLTF
-	TRBV29-1	-	TRBJ2-7	TGCAGCGTCTCAAACTCCTACGAGCAGTACTTC	CSVSNSYEQYF
-	TRBV3-1	-	TRBJ1-4	TGTGCCAGCAGCCAAGGGTCCAGGTCGGATGAAAAACTGTTTTTT	CASSQGSRSDEKLFF
-	TRBV6-1	-	TRBJ1-4	TGTGCCAGCAGACGTGGGCAGAATAATGAAAAACTGTTTTTT	CASRRGQNNEKLFF
-	TRBV25-1	-	TRBJ2-1	TGTGCCAGCAGTGATCTAGGGGACAATGAGCAGTTCTTC	CASSDLGDNEQFF
once	TRBV27	-	TRBJ1-5	TGTGCCAGCAGTCAAAGGACAGCTTATAGCAATCAGCCCCAGCATTTT	CASSQRTAYSNQPQHF